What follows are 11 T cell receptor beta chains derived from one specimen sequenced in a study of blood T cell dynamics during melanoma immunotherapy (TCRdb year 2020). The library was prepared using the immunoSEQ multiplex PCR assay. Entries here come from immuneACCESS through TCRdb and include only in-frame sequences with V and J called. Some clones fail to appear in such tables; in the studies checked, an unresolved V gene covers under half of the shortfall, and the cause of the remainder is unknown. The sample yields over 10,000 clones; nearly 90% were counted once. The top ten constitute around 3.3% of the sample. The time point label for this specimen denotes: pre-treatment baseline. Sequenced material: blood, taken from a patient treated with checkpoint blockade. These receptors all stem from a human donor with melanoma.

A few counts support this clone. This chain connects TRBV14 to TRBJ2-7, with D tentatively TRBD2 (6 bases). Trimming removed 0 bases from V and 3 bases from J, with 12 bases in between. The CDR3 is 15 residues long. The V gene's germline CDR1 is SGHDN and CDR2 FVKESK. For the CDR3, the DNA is TGTGCCAGCAGCCAAGATATGCGGGATGTCTACGAGCAGTACTTC. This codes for CASSQDMRDVYEQYF.

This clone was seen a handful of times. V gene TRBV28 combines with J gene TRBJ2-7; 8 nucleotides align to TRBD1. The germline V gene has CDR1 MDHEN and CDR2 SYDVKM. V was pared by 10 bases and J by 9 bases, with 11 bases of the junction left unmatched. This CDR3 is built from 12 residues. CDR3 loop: CANPVDRVGQYF. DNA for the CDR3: TGTGCCAACCCCGTGGACAGGGTGGGGCAGTACTTC.

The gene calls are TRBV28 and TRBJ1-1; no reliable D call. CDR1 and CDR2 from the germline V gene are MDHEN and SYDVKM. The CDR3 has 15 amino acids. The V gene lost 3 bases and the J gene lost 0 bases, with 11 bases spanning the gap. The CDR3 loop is CASSLRILMNTEAFF. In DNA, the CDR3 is TGTGCCAGCAGTTTGCGGATCCTCATGAACACTGAAGCTTTCTTT.

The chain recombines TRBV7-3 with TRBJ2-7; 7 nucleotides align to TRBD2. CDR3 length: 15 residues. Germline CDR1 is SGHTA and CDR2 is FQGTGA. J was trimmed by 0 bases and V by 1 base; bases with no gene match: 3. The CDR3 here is CASSLMGGSSYEQYF. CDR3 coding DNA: TGTGCCAGCAGCTTAATGGGAGGGAGCTCCTACGAGCAGTACTTC. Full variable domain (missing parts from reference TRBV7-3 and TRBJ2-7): GAGVSQTPSNKVTEKGKYVELRCDPISGHTALYWYRQSLGQGPEFLIYFQGTGAADDSGLPNDRFFAVRPEGSVSTLKIQRTERGDSAVYLCASSLMGGSSYEQYFGPGTRLTVT.

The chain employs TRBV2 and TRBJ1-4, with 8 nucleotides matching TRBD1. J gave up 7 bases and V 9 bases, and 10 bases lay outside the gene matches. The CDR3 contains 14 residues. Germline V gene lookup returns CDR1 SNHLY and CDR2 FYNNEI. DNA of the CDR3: TGTGCCAGTTGTTCCGGGACAGGCGGTGAAAAACTGTTTTTT. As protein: CASCSGTGGEKLFF. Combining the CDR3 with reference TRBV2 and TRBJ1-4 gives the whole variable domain EPEVTQTPSHQVTQMGQEVILRCVPISNHLYFYWYRQILGQKVEFLVSFYNNEISEKSEIFDDQFSVERPDGSNFTLKIRSTKLEDSAMYFCASCSGTGGEKLFFGSGTQLSVL.

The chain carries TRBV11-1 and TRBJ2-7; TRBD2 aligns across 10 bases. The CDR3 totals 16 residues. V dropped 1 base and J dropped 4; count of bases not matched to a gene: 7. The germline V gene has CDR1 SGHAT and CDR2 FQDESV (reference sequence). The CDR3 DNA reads TGTGCCAGCAGCTTAGATGGTAGCGGGAGGCGGTACGAGCAGTACTTC. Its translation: CASSLDGSGRRYEQYF.

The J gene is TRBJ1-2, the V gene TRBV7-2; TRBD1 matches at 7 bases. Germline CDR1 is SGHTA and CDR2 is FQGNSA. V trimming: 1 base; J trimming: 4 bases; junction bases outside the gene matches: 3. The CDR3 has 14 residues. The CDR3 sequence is CASSLEGTAYGYTF. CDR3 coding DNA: TGTGCCAGCAGCTTAGAAGGGACAGCCTATGGCTACACCTTC.

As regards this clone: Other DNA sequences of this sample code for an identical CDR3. The CDR3 nucleotides read TGTGCCTGGAGTGTACCAGGCGCCTTCTCTGGAAACACCATATATTTT. Encoded protein: CAWSVPGAFSGNTIYF. V is TRBV30 and J is TRBJ1-3; D is undetermined. V shed 0 bases and J shed 0 bases, with 12 bases lying between them. This CDR3 region has 16 residues. Germline CDR1 is GTSNPN and CDR2 is SVGIG (reference sequence).

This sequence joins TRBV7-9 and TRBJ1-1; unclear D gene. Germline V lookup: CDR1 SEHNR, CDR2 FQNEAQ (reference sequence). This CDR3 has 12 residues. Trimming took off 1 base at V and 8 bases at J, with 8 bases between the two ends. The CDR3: CASSLGFREAFF. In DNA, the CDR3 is TGTGCCAGCAGCTTAGGGTTCAGGGAAGCTTTCTTT.

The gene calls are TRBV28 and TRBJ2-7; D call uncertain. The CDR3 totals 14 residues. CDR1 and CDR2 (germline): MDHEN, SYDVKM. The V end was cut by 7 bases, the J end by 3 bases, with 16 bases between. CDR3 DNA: TGTGCCAGCACCCCTCCCGGGCGCTTCTACGAGCAGTACTTC. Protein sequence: CASTPPGRFYEQYF.

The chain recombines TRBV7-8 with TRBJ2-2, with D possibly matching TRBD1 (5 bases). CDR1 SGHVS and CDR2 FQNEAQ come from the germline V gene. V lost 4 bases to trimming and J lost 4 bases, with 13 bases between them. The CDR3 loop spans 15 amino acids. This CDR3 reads CASSSPDKTTGELFF. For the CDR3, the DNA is TGTGCCAGCAGCTCCCCGGACAAGACCACCGGGGAGCTGTTTTTT.